Listed below are T cell receptor beta chains from one sample, sequenced in a study of Ad26.COV2.S vaccination and SARS-CoV-2 variants. Sequencing used immunoSEQ multiplex PCR; TCRdb keeps in-frame clones, though not all of them. The repertoire holds about 440,000 clones, with about 90% as singletons. The sample here was peripheral blood, taken in a trial of Ad26.COV2.S vaccine versus placebo. All receptors come from a person between 18 and 65 years old who received the Ad26.COV2.S COVID-19 vaccine or a placebo. CDR3s include the opening cysteine and the closing phenylalanine or tryptophan. D genes are given only for firm matches. Size is omitted from some rows. Given values are once, few, many or a class for expanded clones.

j_call v_call clone_size cdr3_length d_call cdr3_aa cdr3_nt
TRBJ2-7 TRBV7-3 NA 15 TRBD2 CASSRSGTSDYEQYF TGTGCCAGCAGCCGGTCCGGGACTAGCGACTACGAGCAGTACTTC
TRBJ1-4 TRBV6-6 NA 16 TRBD1 CASSYTQGAGHEKLFF TGTGCCAGCAGTTATACCCAGGGGGCAGGCCATGAAAAACTGTTTTTT
TRBJ2-7 TRBV6-6 NA 17 TRBD2 CASSRNRGLRGGYEQYF TGTGCCAGCAGTCGGAACCGGGGACTACGCGGGGGCTACGAGCAGTACTTC
TRBJ1-2 TRBV4-1 NA 14 NA CASSQDGDVYGYTF TGCGCCAGCAGCCAAGATGGGGATGTCTATGGCTACACCTTC
TRBJ2-7 TRBV18 NA 20 TRBD1 CASSPIRTGGIEGSSYEQYF TGTGCCAGCTCACCAATCAGGACAGGGGGCATTGAGGGGAGCTCCTACGAGCAGTACTTC
TRBJ2-5 TRBV11-3 NA 15 TRBD1 CASSLGDRGEETQYF TGTGCCAGCAGCTTAGGGGACAGGGGGGAAGAGACCCAGTACTTC
TRBJ2-7 TRBV3-1/TRBV3-2 NA 14 TRBD2 CASSESWGSSGILF TGTGCCAGCAGCGAAAGTTGGGGGTCTAGCGGGATCCTATTC
TRBJ2-3 TRBV27 NA 16 NA CASSLWKDSGEDTQYF TGTGCCAGCAGTTTGTGGAAGGACTCGGGGGAAGATACGCAGTATTTT
TRBJ1-4 TRBV18 NA 16 NA CASSYRRGSGNEKLFF TGTGCCAGCTCATACCGGAGAGGGTCGGGGAATGAAAAACTGTTTTTT
TRBJ2-5 TRBV4-2 NA 17 NA CASSQGNGAGLGETQYF TGTGCCAGCAGCCAAGGGAACGGGGCGGGTTTAGGAGAGACCCAGTACTTC
TRBJ1-5 TRBV19 NA 13 NA CATGGGGNQPQHF TGTGCCACCGGGGGAGGGGGCAATCAGCCCCAGCATTTT
TRBJ2-2 TRBV29-1 NA 11 NA CCVGNTGELFF TGCTGCGTGGGAAACACCGGGGAGCTGTTTTTT
TRBJ2-7 TRBV7-2 NA 13 TRBD2 CASSLRGGYEQYF TGTGCCAGCAGCTTAAGGGGAGGGTACGAGCAGTACTTC
TRBJ1-2 TRBV6-2/TRBV6-3 NA 12 NA CASSVGNYGYTF TGTGCCAGCAGTGTGGGGAACTATGGCTACACCTTC
TRBJ2-3 TRBV7-3 once 14 NA CASSLSRGADTQYF TGTGCCAGCAGCTTAAGTAGAGGGGCAGATACGCAGTATTTT
TRBJ1-5 TRBV19 NA 17 TRBD1 CASSIRGTGWTNQPQHF TGTGCCAGTAGTATTAGAGGGACAGGGTGGACAAATCAGCCCCAGCATTTT
TRBJ1-1 TRBV10-3 NA 14 NA CAISSGRQNTEAFF TGTGCCATCAGTTCGGGGCGGCAGAACACTGAAGCTTTCTTT
TRBJ1-1 TRBV6-1 NA 14 NA CASSEGQLNTEAFF TGTGCCAGCAGTGAAGGACAGCTGAACACTGAAGCTTTCTTT
TRBJ2-5 TRBV28 NA 14 NA CASRSLVDGETQYF TGTGCCAGCCGTTCACTAGTTGATGGAGAGACCCAGTACTTC
TRBJ2-7 TRBV5-6 NA 13 TRBD2 CASSRTSGYEQYF TGTGCCAGCAGCCGGACTAGCGGCTACGAGCAGTACTTC
TRBJ1-6 TRBV20-1 NA 15 NA CSASRPGADNSPLHF TGCAGTGCTAGTAGACCAGGAGCGGATAATTCACCCCTCCACTTT
TRBJ2-1 TRBV2 NA 13 NA CASTLVSYNEQFF TGTGCCAGCACACTAGTGTCCTACAATGAGCAGTTCTTC
TRBJ1-2 TRBV27 NA 15 NA CASRPGRGPNYGYTF TGTGCCAGCAGACCTGGACGGGGACCTAACTATGGCTACACCTTC
TRBJ2-3 TRBV11-2 once 13 NA CASSLARSDTQYF TGTGCCAGCAGCTTAGCTCGTTCCGATACGCAGTATTTT
TRBJ1-3 TRBV11-2 NA 16 TRBD1 CASSLSTGSSGNTIYF TGTGCCAGCAGCCTATCGACAGGGAGCTCTGGAAACACCATATATTTT
TRBJ2-7 TRBV7-9 NA 15 NA CASSSRQGGGYEQYF TGTGCCAGCAGCTCTAGACAGGGAGGGGGCTACGAGCAGTACTTC
TRBJ1-5 TRBV28 NA 17 TRBD1 CASSFIGQGARNQPQHF TGTGCCAGCAGTTTTATAGGACAGGGGGCGAGGAATCAGCCCCAGCATTTT
TRBJ2-2 TRBV7-2 NA 12 NA CASSEYTGELFF TGTGCCAGCAGCGAGTACACCGGGGAGCTGTTTTTT
TRBJ2-2 TRBV10-3 NA 14 TRBD2 CAIGLAGGDGELFF TGTGCCATCGGACTAGCGGGAGGGGACGGGGAGCTGTTTTTT
TRBJ2-2 TRBV6-2/TRBV6-3 NA 17 TRBD2 CASSDPSGRADTGELFF TGTGCCAGCAGTGACCCTAGCGGGAGGGCGGACACCGGGGAGCTGTTTTTT
TRBJ2-2 TRBV7-8 few 13 NA CASSPKATGELFF TGTGCCAGCAGCCCTAAAGCCACCGGGGAGCTGTTTTTT
TRBJ2-1 TRBV11-2 NA 15 NA CASSLNREFHNEQFF TGTGCCAGCAGCTTAAACAGGGAATTTCACAATGAGCAGTTCTTC
TRBJ1-2 TRBV14 NA 16 NA CASSQDSGIPRGGYTF TGTGCCAGCAGCCAAGATTCGGGGATCCCTCGGGGGGGCTACACCTTC
TRBJ2-7 TRBV6-2/TRBV6-3 NA 15 NA CASSIFGTTNYEQYF TGTGCCAGCAGTATCTTCGGGACGACGAACTACGAGCAGTACTTC
TRBJ2-1 TRBV7-3 NA 11 NA CASSPRQYQFF TGTGCCAGCAGCCCCCGCCAGTACCAGTTCTTC
TRBJ2-5 TRBV6-5 NA 14 NA CASRQQGNAETQYF TGTGCCAGCAGGCAACAGGGTAATGCGGAGACCCAGTACTTC
TRBJ2-3 TRBV28 NA 18 TRBD2 CASSPIASGGLSTDTQYF TGTGCCAGCAGTCCCATTGCTAGCGGAGGCCTTAGCACAGATACGCAGTATTTT
TRBJ2-5 TRBV29-1 many 16 TRBD2 CSVVGLAGNGKETQYF TGCAGCGTTGTCGGACTAGCGGGGAATGGGAAAGAGACCCAGTACTTC
TRBJ2-7 TRBV3-1/TRBV3-2 NA 17 NA CASSQALSGLLTYEQYF TGTGCCAGCAGCCAAGCCCTTTCCGGACTTCTAACCTACGAGCAGTACTTC
TRBJ2-5 TRBV12-3/TRBV12-4 NA 13 NA CASSLVQKETQYF TGTGCCAGCAGTTTGGTTCAAAAGGAGACCCAGTACTTC
TRBJ2-1 TRBV12-3/TRBV12-4 NA 11 TRBD2 CASSFGGGGFF TGTGCCAGCAGTTTCGGAGGCGGGGGGTTCTTC
TRBJ1-3 TRBV2 NA 12 NA CAGAGDGNTIYF TGTGCCGGGGCAGGGGATGGAAACACCATATATTTT